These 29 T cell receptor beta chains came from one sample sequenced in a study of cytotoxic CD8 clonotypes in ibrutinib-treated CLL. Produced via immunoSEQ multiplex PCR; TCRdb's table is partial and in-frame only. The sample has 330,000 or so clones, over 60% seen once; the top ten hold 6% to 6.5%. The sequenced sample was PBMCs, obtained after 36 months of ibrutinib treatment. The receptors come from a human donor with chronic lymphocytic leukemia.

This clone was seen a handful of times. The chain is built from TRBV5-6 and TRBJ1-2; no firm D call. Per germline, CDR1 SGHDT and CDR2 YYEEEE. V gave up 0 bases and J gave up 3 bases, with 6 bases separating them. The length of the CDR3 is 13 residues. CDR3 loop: CASSLDNYYGYTF. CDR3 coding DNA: TGTGCCAGCAGCTTGGACAACTACTATGGCTACACCTTC.

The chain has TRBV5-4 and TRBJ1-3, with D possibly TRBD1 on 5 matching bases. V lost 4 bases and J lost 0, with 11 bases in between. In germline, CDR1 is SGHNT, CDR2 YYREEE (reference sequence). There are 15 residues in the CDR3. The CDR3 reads CASSPGTSSGNTIYF. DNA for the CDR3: TGTGCCAGCAGCCCGGGGACTAGCTCTGGAAACACCATATATTTT.

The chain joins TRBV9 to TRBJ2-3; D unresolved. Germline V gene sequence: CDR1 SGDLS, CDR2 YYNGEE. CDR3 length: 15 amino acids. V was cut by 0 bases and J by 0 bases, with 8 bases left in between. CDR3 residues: CASSVALVSTDTQYF. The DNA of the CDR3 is TGTGCCAGCAGCGTAGCCCTAGTGAGCACAGATACGCAGTATTTT.

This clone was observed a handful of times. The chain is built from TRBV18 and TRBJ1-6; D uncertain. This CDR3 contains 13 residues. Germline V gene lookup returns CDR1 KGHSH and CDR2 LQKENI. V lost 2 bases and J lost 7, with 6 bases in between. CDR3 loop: CASSPSWNSPLHF. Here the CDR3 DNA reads TGTGCCAGCTCACCAAGTTGGAATTCACCCCTCCACTTT.

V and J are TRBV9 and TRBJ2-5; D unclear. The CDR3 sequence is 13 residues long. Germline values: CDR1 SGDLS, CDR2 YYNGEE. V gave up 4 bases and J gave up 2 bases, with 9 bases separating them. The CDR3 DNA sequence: TGTGCCAGCAGCCGGTACGTGCAAGAGACCCAGTACTTC. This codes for CASSRYVQETQYF.

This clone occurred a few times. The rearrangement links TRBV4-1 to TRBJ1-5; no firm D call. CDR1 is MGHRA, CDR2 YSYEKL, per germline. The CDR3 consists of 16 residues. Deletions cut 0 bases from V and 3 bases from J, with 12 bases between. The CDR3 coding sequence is TGCGCCAGCAGCCAAGAGAGTAGGGTTAACAATCAGCCCCAGCATTTT. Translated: CASSQESRVNNQPQHF.

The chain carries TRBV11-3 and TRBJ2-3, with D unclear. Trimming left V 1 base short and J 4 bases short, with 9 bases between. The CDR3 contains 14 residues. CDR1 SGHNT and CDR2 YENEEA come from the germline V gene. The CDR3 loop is CASSLGLGPDTQYF. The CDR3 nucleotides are TGTGCCAGCAGCTTAGGCCTAGGGCCAGATACGCAGTATTTT.

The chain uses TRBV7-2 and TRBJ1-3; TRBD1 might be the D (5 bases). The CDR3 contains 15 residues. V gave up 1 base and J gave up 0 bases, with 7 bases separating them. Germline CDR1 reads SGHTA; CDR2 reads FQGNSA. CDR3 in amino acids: CASSLGDSSGNTIYF. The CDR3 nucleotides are TGTGCCAGCAGCTTAGGTGACAGCTCTGGAAACACCATATATTTT.

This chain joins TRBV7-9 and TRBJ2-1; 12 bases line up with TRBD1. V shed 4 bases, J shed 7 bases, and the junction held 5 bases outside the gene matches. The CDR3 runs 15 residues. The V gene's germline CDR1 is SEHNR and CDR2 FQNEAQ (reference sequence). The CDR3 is CASSSPGQGANEQFF. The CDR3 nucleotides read TGTGCCAGCAGCTCCCCGGGACAGGGGGCGAATGAGCAGTTCTTC.

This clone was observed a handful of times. CDR3 sequence: CASSYEETQYF. CDR3 sequence (DNA): TGTGCCAGCAGCTACGAAGAGACCCAGTACTTC. The chain couples TRBV7-8 to TRBJ2-5; D ambiguous. Germline assignment: CDR1 SGHVS and CDR2 FQNEAQ. V lost 4 bases to trimming and J lost 3 bases, with 3 bases between them. The length of the CDR3 is 11 residues.

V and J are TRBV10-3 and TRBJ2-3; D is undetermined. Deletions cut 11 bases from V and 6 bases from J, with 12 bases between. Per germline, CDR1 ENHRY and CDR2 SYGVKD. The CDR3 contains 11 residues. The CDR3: CASVAGDTQYF. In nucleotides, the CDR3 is TGTGCCTCGGTCGCCGGTGATACGCAGTATTTT.

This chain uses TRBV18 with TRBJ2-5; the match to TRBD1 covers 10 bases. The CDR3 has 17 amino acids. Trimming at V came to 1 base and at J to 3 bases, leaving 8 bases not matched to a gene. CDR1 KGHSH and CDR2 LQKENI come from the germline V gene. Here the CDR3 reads CASSPRGQGLGEETQYF. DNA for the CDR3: TGTGCCAGCTCACCACGGGGACAGGGGTTGGGAGAAGAGACCCAGTACTTC.

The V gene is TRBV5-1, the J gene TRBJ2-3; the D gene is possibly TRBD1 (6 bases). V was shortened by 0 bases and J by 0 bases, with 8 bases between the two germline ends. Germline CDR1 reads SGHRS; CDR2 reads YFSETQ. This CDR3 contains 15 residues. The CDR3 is CASSLAGDSTDTQYF. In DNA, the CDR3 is TGCGCCAGCAGCTTGGCAGGGGATAGCACAGATACGCAGTATTTT.

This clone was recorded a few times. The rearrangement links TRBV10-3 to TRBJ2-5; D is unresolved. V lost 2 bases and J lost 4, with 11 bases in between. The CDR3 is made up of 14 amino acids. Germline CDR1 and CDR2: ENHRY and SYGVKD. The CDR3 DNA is TGTGCCATCAGTGAGACTGGGATTGGAGAGACCCAGTACTTC. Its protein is CAISETGIGETQYF.

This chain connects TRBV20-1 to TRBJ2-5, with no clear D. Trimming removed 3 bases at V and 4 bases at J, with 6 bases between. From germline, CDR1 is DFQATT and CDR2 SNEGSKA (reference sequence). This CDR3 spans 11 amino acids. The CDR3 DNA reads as TGCAGTGCTAGGATCCTAGAGACCCAGTACTTC. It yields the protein CSARILETQYF.

CDR3 DNA: TGTGCCAGCAGTGAATATACAGGCCGGGGTTATGGCTACACCTTC. The encoded protein is CASSEYTGRGYGYTF. The chain uses TRBV6-1 and TRBJ1-2; D is possibly TRBD1 (5 bases). CDR1 is MNHNS and CDR2 is SASEGT in the germline V gene. The germline V and J ends were trimmed by 2 bases and 5 bases, with 15 bases remaining between them. This CDR3 spans 15 amino acids.

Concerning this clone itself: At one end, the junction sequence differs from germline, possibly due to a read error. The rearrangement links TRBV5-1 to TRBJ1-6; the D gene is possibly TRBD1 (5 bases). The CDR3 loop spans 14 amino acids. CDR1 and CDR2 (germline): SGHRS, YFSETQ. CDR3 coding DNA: TGCGCCAGCAGCTTGGGACAGTATAATTCACCCCCCCACTTT. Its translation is CASSLGQYNSPPHF.

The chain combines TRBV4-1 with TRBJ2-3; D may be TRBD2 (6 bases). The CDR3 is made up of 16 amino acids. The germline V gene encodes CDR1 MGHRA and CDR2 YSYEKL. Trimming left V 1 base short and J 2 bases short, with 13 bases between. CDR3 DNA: TGCGCCAGCAGCCAAGCCGCAGGGAGGCCCACAGATACGCAGTATTTT. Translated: CASSQAAGRPTDTQYF.

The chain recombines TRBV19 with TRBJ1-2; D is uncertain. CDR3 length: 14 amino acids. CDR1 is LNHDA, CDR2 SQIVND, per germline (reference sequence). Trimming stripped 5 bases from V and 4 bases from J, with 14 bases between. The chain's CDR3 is CASSLSWVGYGYTF. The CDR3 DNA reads TGTGCCAGTAGTCTCAGCTGGGTAGGCTATGGCTACACCTTC.

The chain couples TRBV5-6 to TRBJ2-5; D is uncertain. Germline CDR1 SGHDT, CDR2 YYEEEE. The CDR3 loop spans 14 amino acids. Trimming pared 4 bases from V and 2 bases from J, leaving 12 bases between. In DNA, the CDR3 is TGTGCCAGCAGCCAACAATGGAATCAAGAGACCCAGTACTTC. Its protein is CASSQQWNQETQYF.

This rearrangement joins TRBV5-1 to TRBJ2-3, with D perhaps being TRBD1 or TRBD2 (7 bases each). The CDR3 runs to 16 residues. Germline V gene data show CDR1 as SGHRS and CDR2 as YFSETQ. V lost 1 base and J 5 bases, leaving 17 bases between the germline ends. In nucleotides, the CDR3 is TGCGCCAGCAGCTTGTTCATCACAGGGGAGGGAGATACGCAGTATTTT. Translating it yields CASSLFITGEGDTQYF. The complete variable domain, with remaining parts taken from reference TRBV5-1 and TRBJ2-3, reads KAGVTQTPRYLIKTRGQQVTLSCSPISGHRSVSWYQQTPGQGLQFLFEYFSETQRNKGNFPGRFSGRQFSNSRSEMNVSTLELGDSALYLCASSLFITGEGDTQYFGPGTRLTVL.

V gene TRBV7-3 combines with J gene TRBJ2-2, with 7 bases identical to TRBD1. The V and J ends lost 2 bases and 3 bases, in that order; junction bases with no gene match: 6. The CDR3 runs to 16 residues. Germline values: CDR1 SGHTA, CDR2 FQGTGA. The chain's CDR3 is CASSLGQAGDTGELFF. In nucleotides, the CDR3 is TGTGCCAGCAGCTTAGGACAGGCAGGCGACACCGGGGAGCTGTTTTTT. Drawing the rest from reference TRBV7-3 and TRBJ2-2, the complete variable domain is GAGVSQTPSNKVTEKGKYVELRCDPISGHTALYWYRQSLGQGPEFLIYFQGTGAADDSGLPNDRFFAVRPEGSVSTLKIQRTERGDSAVYLCASSLGQAGDTGELFFGEGSRLTVL.

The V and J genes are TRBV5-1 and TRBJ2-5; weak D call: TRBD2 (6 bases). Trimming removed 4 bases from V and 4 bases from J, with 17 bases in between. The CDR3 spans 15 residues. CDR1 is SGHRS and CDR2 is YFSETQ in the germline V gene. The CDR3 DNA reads TGCGCCAGCAGCCCTCTCACGGGAGCAGGAGAGACCCAGTACTTC. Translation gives CASSPLTGAGETQYF.

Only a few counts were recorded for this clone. Written as DNA, the CDR3 is TGTGCCAGCAGCCAAGACCCTCGGGGACAGGGGAAAAATGGCTACACCTTC. This sequence encodes CASSQDPRGQGKNGYTF. The rearrangement links TRBV4-2 to TRBJ1-2; 10 nucleotides align to TRBD1. J was trimmed by 6 bases and V by 0 bases; bases with no gene match: 10. The germline CDR1 and CDR2 sequences are LGHNA and YNFKEQ. This CDR3 contains 17 residues.

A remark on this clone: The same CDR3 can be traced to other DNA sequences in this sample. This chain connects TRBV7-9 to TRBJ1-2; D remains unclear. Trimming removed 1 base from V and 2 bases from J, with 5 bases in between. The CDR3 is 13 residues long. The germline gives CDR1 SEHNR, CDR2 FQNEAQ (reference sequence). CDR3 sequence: CASSLGRNYGYTF. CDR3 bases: TGTGCCAGCAGCTTAGGCAGAAACTATGGCTACACCTTC.

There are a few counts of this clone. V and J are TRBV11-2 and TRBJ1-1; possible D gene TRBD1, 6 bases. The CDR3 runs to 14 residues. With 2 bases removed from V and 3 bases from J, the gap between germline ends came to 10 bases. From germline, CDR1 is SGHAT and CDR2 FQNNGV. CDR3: CASSLTRQDTEAFF. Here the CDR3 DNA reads TGTGCCAGCAGCTTAACCCGACAGGACACTGAAGCTTTCTTT.

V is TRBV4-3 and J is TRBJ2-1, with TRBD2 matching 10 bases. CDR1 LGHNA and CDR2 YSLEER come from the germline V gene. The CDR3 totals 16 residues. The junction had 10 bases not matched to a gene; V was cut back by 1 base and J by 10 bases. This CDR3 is CASSQGPSGSFVEQFF. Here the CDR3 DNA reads TGCGCCAGCAGCCAAGGGCCTAGCGGGAGTTTTGTGGAGCAGTTCTTC.

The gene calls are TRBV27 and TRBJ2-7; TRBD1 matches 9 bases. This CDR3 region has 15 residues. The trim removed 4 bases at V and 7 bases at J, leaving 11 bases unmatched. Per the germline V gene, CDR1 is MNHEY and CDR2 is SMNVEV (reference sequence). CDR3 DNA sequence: TGTGCCAGCAGTTCAACCGGGACAGGGATTGATGAGCAGTACTTC. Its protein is CASSSTGTGIDEQYF.

Here the CDR3 reads CASSLVPLRTSGLNSYEQYF. CDR3 bases: TGCGCCAGCAGCTTGGTCCCTTTGCGGACTAGCGGGCTTAACTCCTACGAGCAGTACTTC. The chain is built from TRBV5-1 and TRBJ2-7; TRBD2 aligns across 11 bases. Germline CDR1 and CDR2: SGHRS and YFSETQ. Unmatched junction bases numbered 14, after V lost 0 bases and J lost 0 bases. CDR3 length: 20 residues.